This T cell receptor beta chain was sequenced in a study of CD8 T cells in ankylosing spondylitis. Regarding the study as a whole: Earlier studies detected some motif variants in reactive arthritis synovial fluid and blood.

This clonotype turned up a few times. Its antigen is as yet unknown. With molecular barcodes, quantitative 5'-RACE was used to make the TCR beta libraries. TCRdb reprocessed the 5' RACE reads with MiXCR, giving one entry per CDR3 protein. The sample lists about 240,000 distinct CDR3 sequences; approximately 9% were seen once. Germline CDR1 reads SEHNR; CDR2 reads FQNEAQ (reference sequence). The CDR3 loop spans 17 amino acids. Trimming left V 4 bases short and J 0 bases short, with 17 bases between. This receptor was obtained from a male donor with ankylosing spondylitis or in good health (not recorded which). What was sequenced was blood, either unsorted or a sorted T cell fraction (not recorded which). The chain combines TRBV7-9 with TRBJ2-3; perhaps TRBD2 as D (6 bases). CDR3 nucleotides: TGTGCCAGCAGCTCCAAGAACCGGGACTCCAGCACAGATACGCAGTATTTT. It is translated as CASSSKNRDSSTDTQYF. Full variable domain (remainder filled in from reference TRBV7-9 and TRBJ2-3): DTGVSQNPRHKITKRGQNVTFRCDPISEHNRLYWYRQTLGQGPEFLTYFQNEAQLEKSRLLSDRFSAERPKGSFSTLEIQRTEQGDSAMYLCASSSKNRDSSTDTQYFGPGTRLTVL.